These 5 T cell receptor beta chains were all obtained from the same sample, sequenced in a study of OX40 agonist ivuxolimab in advanced cancers. Data came from immunoSEQ multiplex PCR; TCRdb stores just in-frame clones and leaves some out. The sample contains tens of thousands of clones, 70% to 90% of which appear only once. Sequences were derived from CD4+ or CD8+ T cells sorted from blood, sampled in a trial of the OX40 agonist ivuxolimab. The receptors come from an adult with an advanced solid tumor such as melanoma, head and neck, liver or kidney cancer.

This clone was seen more than once but under ten times. The rearrangement uses TRBV19 and TRBJ1-2, with TRBD1 as a possible D gene (5 bases). From germline, CDR1 is LNHDA and CDR2 SQIVND (reference sequence). CDR3 length: 14 residues. V was pared by 3 bases and J by 4 bases, with 12 bases between. The DNA of the CDR3 is TGTGCCAGTAGTATGGGAGGGGCCGGCTATGGCTACACCTTC. The encoded protein is CASSMGGAGYGYTF.

This chain joins TRBV5-1 and TRBJ2-7; no clear D gene. The CDR3 runs to 13 residues. With 0 bases removed from V and 3 bases from J, the gap between germline ends came to 7 bases. Germline CDR1 reads SGHRS; CDR2 reads YFSETQ. The CDR3 bases are TGCGCCAGCAGCTTGGCGCCTCACTACGAGCAGTACGTC. This gives the protein CASSLAPHYEQYV.

V gene TRBV5-1 combines with J gene TRBJ1-1; D is perhaps TRBD1 (6 bases). V was pared by 4 bases and J by 6 bases, with 16 bases between. The length of the CDR3 is 14 residues. Germline CDR1 is SGHRS and CDR2 is YFSETQ. CDR3 bases: TGCGCCAGCAGCATCACAGGGATGGGGCCTGAAGCTTTCTTT. Its protein is CASSITGMGPEAFF.

This chain links TRBV2 with TRBJ2-3; perhaps TRBD2 as D (6 bases). V was cut by 5 bases and J by 2 bases, with 11 bases left in between. This CDR3 contains 14 residues. Germline V gives CDR1 SNHLY, CDR2 FYNNEI. CDR3 amino acids: CASSPGLLTDTQYF. The CDR3 nucleotides read TGTGCCAGCAGTCCGGGACTCCTCACAGATACGCAGTATTTT.

V and J are TRBV6-5 and TRBJ2-7; 7 bases line up with TRBD1. This CDR3 contains 14 residues. Germline CDR1 is MNHEY and CDR2 is SVGAGI. J was trimmed by 3 bases and V by 5 bases; bases with no gene match: 7. The CDR3 region has the DNA TGTGCCAGCAGTCCGGGACAGACACTCTACGAGCAGTACTTC. Its protein is CASSPGQTLYEQYF.